The 24 T cell receptor beta chains reported below all come from one sample, sequenced in a study of shared clonotypes between healthy human individuals. Only in-frame clones appear in the TCRdb table, and some are missing; sequencing was by immunoSEQ multiplex PCR. The table shows 2.3 million or so clones, with approximately 95% occurring only once. Source material: naive CD4+ T cells from PBMCs. Subset denoted: CD45RA+ positively selected. These receptor sequences come from a man younger than 30 in good health. Some clones in this sample may be carry-over from other donors' samples.

As for this clone: Other DNA sequences in the same sample also yield this CDR3. The chain is built from TRBV9 and TRBJ2-5; TRBD1 matches at 8 bases. The germline V gene encodes CDR1 SGDLS and CDR2 YYNGEE. With 4 bases clipped from V and 2 bases from J, the junction kept 4 bases outside the gene matches. CDR3 size: 14 residues. The CDR3 region is CASSPGQGQETQYF. The CDR3 DNA reads as TGTGCCAGCAGCCCAGGACAGGGACAAGAGACCCAGTACTTC.

This chain joins TRBV7-3 and TRBJ2-2; no clear D gene. Germline V lookup: CDR1 SGHTA, CDR2 FQGTGA. The CDR3 contains 15 residues. V shed 5 bases and J shed 3 bases, with 13 bases lying between them. CDR3 nucleotide sequence: TGTGCCAGCAGCCCTCGCGGAGCTCACACCGGGGAGCTGTTTTTT. Translated, it gives CASSPRGAHTGELFF.

The V and J genes are TRBV28 and TRBJ2-1; 10 bases align to TRBD2. V was pared by 8 bases and J by 7 bases, with 8 bases of the junction left unmatched. The germline V gene encodes CDR1 MDHEN and CDR2 SYDVKM. The CDR3 has 14 residues. The CDR3 nucleotides are TGTGCCAGCGAACGAGCGGGAGGGTCGAATGAGCAGTTCTTC. As protein: CASERAGGSNEQFF.

The genes are TRBV28 and TRBJ2-7, with D hard to call. Trimming stripped 5 bases from V and 0 bases from J, with 14 bases between. This CDR3 has 15 amino acids. Germline assignment: CDR1 MDHEN and CDR2 SYDVKM. CDR3 in amino acids: CASSPSNPGSYEQYF. The CDR3 bases are TGTGCCAGCAGTCCTTCTAACCCCGGCTCCTACGAGCAGTACTTC.

The CDR3 DNA reads TGTGCCAGCAGTTTGAACTTCAGAGATACGCAGTATTTT. This sequence encodes CASSLNFRDTQYF. The chain couples TRBV28 to TRBJ2-3; no firm D call. The length of the CDR3 is 13 residues. Trimming left V 3 bases short and J 5 bases short, with 9 bases between. The germline V gene has CDR1 MDHEN and CDR2 SYDVKM.

The chain has TRBV6-5 and TRBJ1-6, with a weak D call TRBD1 (5 bases). The CDR3 contains 15 residues. The ends were cut back, 0 bases at V and 6 bases at J, with 9 bases in the middle. CDR1 is MNHEY and CDR2 is SVGAGI in the germline V gene. CDR3 sequence (DNA): TGTGCCAGCAGTTACTCGACAAGGGGTAATTCACCCCTCCACTTT. This encodes CASSYSTRGNSPLHF.

J is TRBJ2-7 and V is TRBV19; D perhaps matches TRBD2 (5 bases). V lost 2 bases, J lost 7 bases, and 9 bases lay in between. Germline CDR1 and CDR2: LNHDA and SQIVND (reference sequence). The CDR3 runs to 12 residues. CDR3 loop: CASSITTGEQYF. The CDR3, as DNA: TGTGCCAGTAGTATAACCACGGGGGAGCAGTACTTC.

The V and J genes are TRBV10-3 and TRBJ2-5, with D perhaps matching TRBD2 (5 bases). The CDR3 length is 14 residues. Germline V gives CDR1 ENHRY, CDR2 SYGVKD. Trimming left V 11 bases short and J 2 bases short, with 18 bases between. In DNA form, the CDR3 reads TGTGCCGTCCGAAACACCCTAGCTCAAGAGACCCAGTACTTC. This codes for CAVRNTLAQETQYF.

This clone was detected once. The chain uses TRBV7-9 and TRBJ2-7; possible D gene TRBD2, 7 bases. The V and J ends lost 4 bases and 4 bases respectively, with 11 bases between them. From germline, CDR1 is SEHNR and CDR2 FQNEAQ (reference sequence). The CDR3 has 13 amino acids. CDR3 DNA: TGTGCCAGCAGCTCGGGGAGGGGGTACGAGCAGTACTTC. Residues: CASSSGRGYEQYF.

The DNA for the CDR3 is TGTGCCTGGAGCGCAGGGGTATCCATCTCTGGAAACACCATATATTTT. Translation: CAWSAGVSISGNTIYF. This chain connects TRBV30 to TRBJ1-3; D is perhaps TRBD1 (6 bases). Trimming cost V 3 bases and J 0 bases, with 15 bases left between them. The CDR3 spans 16 residues. CDR1 and CDR2 from the germline V gene are GTSNPN and SVGIG (reference sequence).

The J gene is TRBJ2-1, the V gene TRBV25-1, with D unresolved. The CDR3 length is 14 residues. CDR1 MGHDK and CDR2 SYGVNS come from the germline V gene. Between the trimmed V and J ends, which lost 2 bases and 4 bases, there was a span of 9 bases. DNA for the CDR3: TGTGCCAGCAGTGAACCATTGGGATACAATGAGCAGTTCTTC. This sequence encodes CASSEPLGYNEQFF.

V gene TRBV28 combines with J gene TRBJ2-1, with 8 bases identical to TRBD2. Germline CDR1 is MDHEN and CDR2 is SYDVKM. V lost 4 bases to trimming and J lost 2 bases; unmatched junction nucleotides: 10. This CDR3 contains 17 residues. This CDR3 reads CASSSWISGIAYNEQFF. CDR3 coding DNA: TGTGCCAGCAGTTCATGGATTAGCGGGATAGCCTACAATGAGCAGTTCTTC.

This clone was picked up one time. The chain combines TRBV4-1 with TRBJ2-5; TRBD1 matches 10 bases. This CDR3 spans 15 amino acids. V lost 2 bases and J lost 5; bases outside the gene matches: 5. Per germline, CDR1 MGHRA and CDR2 YSYEKL. CDR3 region: CASSQTGQGGETQYF. The DNA for the CDR3 is TGCGCCAGCAGCCAAACTGGACAGGGGGGCGAGACCCAGTACTTC.

The V call is TRBV5-1, the J call TRBJ1-6; D gene unclear. The V end was cut by 8 bases, the J end by 5 bases, with 11 bases between. CDR1 is SGHRS, CDR2 YFSETQ, per germline. This CDR3 is 13 amino acids long. The CDR3 nucleotides are TGCGCCAGACTCAGAGCCGATAATTCACCCCTCCACTTT. It encodes CARLRADNSPLHF.

V gene TRBV25-1 combines with J gene TRBJ1-2, with D perhaps matching TRBD1 (5 bases). CDR1 is MGHDK and CDR2 is SYGVNS in the germline V gene. The CDR3 runs to 16 residues. The germline V and J ends were trimmed by 6 bases and 4 bases, with 21 bases remaining between them. The CDR3 DNA reads TGTGCCAGCAGCGCCCCGTGGGGCGACGGGATCTATGGCTACACCTTC. Its protein is CASSAPWGDGIYGYTF.

This clone has a handful of counts. The genes are TRBV29-1 and TRBJ1-1; D call uncertain. Germline lookup yields CDR1 SQVTM and CDR2 ANQGSEA. This CDR3 spans 11 amino acids. V was pared by 8 bases and J by 6 bases, with 13 bases between. This CDR3 reads CSSWDGAEAFF. The CDR3 DNA reads TGCAGCTCGTGGGATGGGGCTGAAGCTTTCTTT.

CDR3 bases: TGTGCCAGCAGCTTGTCGGGACCAGTCCCCCCAGATACGCAGTATTTT. Protein sequence: CASSLSGPVPPDTQYF. The chain couples TRBV7-9 to TRBJ2-3; TRBD1 or TRBD2 may be the D gene (5 bases each). In germline, CDR1 is SEHNR, CDR2 FQNEAQ (reference sequence). The CDR3 length is 16 residues. The germline V and J ends were trimmed by 3 bases and 4 bases, with 17 bases remaining between them.

This chain uses TRBV5-4 with TRBJ2-2, with 9 bases matching TRBD1. After removal of 4 bases from V and 4 bases from J, the junction contained 5 bases not matched to a gene. The CDR3 is made up of 15 amino acids. The germline gives CDR1 SGHNT, CDR2 YYREEE (reference sequence). DNA of the CDR3: TGTGCCAGCAGCCTGGGGACAGGGAGCACCGGGGAGCTGTTTTTT. Amino acids: CASSLGTGSTGELFF.

This rearrangement joins TRBV5-1 to TRBJ1-2; D is undetermined. CDR1 and CDR2 from the germline V gene are SGHRS and YFSETQ. This CDR3 spans 15 amino acids. Trimming shortened V by 4 bases and J by 1 base, and 14 bases separated the two germline ends. The chain's CDR3 is CASSQSLGVNYGYTF. The CDR3 DNA sequence: TGCGCCAGCAGCCAGAGTCTCGGGGTTAACTATGGCTACACCTTC. The full variable domain, completed using reference TRBV5-1 and TRBJ1-2, is KAGVTQTPRYLIKTRGQQVTLSCSPISGHRSVSWYQQTPGQGLQFLFEYFSETQRNKGNFPGRFSGRQFSNSRSEMNVSTLELGDSALYLCASSQSLGVNYGYTFGSGTRLTVV.

The V and J genes are TRBV7-2 and TRBJ2-1, with D perhaps matching TRBD2 (5 bases). V was shortened by 1 base and J by 4 bases, with 11 bases between the two germline ends. The CDR3 covers 15 residues. CDR1 is SGHTA, CDR2 FQGNSA, per germline. The CDR3: CASSLGYRGYNEQFF. For the CDR3, the DNA is TGTGCCAGCAGCTTAGGGTATCGCGGGTACAATGAGCAGTTCTTC.

The rearrangement joins TRBV29-1 to TRBJ2-1, with no clear D. Per germline, CDR1 SQVTM and CDR2 ANQGSEA. V was shortened by 5 bases and J by 2 bases, with 16 bases between the two germline ends. This CDR3 region has 15 residues. The CDR3 nucleotides are TGCAGCGTTACGATTCCGAGACCGACCTACAATGAGCAGTTCTTC. As protein: CSVTIPRPTYNEQFF.

DNA of the CDR3: TGTGCCACCAGCAGAGAGTTACTTATCGGGGAGCTGTTTTTT. It encodes CATSRELLIGELFF. This chain uses TRBV15 with TRBJ2-2; D gene unclear. The length of the CDR3 is 14 residues. Per the germline V gene, CDR1 is LNHNV and CDR2 is YYDKDF (reference sequence). The V end was cut by 0 bases, the J end by 7 bases, with 9 bases between.

This rearrangement joins TRBV10-2 to TRBJ2-2; the D call may be TRBD1 or TRBD2 (6 bases each). Germline V gene data show CDR1 as WSHSY and CDR2 as SAAADI. V gave up 7 bases and J gave up 2 bases, with 17 bases separating them. The CDR3 totals 16 residues. The CDR3 sequence: CASIFRGGTNTGELFF. CDR3 nucleotide sequence: TGCGCCAGCATTTTCCGAGGGGGGACAAACACCGGGGAGCTGTTTTTT.

CDR3 bases: TGTGCCAGCTCCCCGTTAGCGGACCACAATGAGCAGTTCTTC. Protein: CASSPLADHNEQFF. J is TRBJ2-1 and V is TRBV18; D is possibly TRBD2 (6 bases). Per the germline V gene, CDR1 is KGHSH and CDR2 is LQKENI. The CDR3 runs to 14 residues. Trimming left V 6 bases short and J 5 bases short, with 14 bases between.